The present entry profiles one TCR beta chain with its context. This entry comes from a study of human T cells and chemical hapten exposure. Study background: The patch tests put 0.01% DPC on the skin of the upper back and were read 6 days later.

V was clipped by 6 bases and J by 2 bases, with 24 bases between them. Germline lookup yields CDR1 SEHNR and CDR2 FQNEAQ (reference sequence). The length of the CDR3 is 18 residues. In the library, unique molecular identifiers were attached to individual cDNA molecules. TCRdb re-derived calls from the reads in MiXCR, one entry per CDR3 protein. The data show 3,200 or so distinct CDR3 sequences, around half seen once. Documented treatment: therapeutic diphenylcyclopropenone sensitization with weekly scalp DPC. Patches went on only after blood had been drawn each time. The genes are TRBV7-9 and TRBJ2-3, with D possibly matching TRBD2 (6 bases). The origin of this receptor is an adult with alopecia areata. Some clones in this sample may be carry-over from other donors' samples. This table probably holds off-target reads from a library built for another chain. Sequences were derived from whole blood, sampled before DPC sensitization or 2, 6, or about 24 weeks after (not recorded which). CDR3 region: CASSLSPGLASFTDTQYF. CDR3 bases: TGTGCCAGCAGTTTGAGTCCGGGACTGGCAAGTTTCACAGATACGCAGTATTTT.